These 4 T cell receptor beta chains originate from one sample sequenced in a study of PD-1 blockade in classical Hodgkin lymphoma. Clones were sequenced by immunoSEQ multiplex PCR, and TCRdb holds only the in-frame ones, with some missing. Of 30,000 or so clones listed, more than 80% are singletons. Autologous stem cell transplantation was followed by relapse in every patient, and brentuximab vedotin exposure varied. Magnetic depletion of unwanted cells isolated CD4+ T cells from thawed PBMCs. The specimen was CD4+ T cells from blood, collected at baseline. These receptors all stem from a human donor with classical Hodgkin lymphoma.

The rearrangement links TRBV27 to TRBJ2-5; 12 nucleotides match TRBD2. The length of the CDR3 is 17 residues. CDR1 and CDR2 from the germline V gene are MNHEY and SMNVEV (reference sequence). V lost 4 bases and J lost 5; bases outside the gene matches: 11. As DNA, the CDR3 is TGTGCCAGCAGTTCGCCCCCTAGCGGGAGGGCCTCGGAGACCCAGTACTTC. Translation: CASSSPPSGRASETQYF.

This chain connects TRBV5-6 to TRBJ2-7, with 10 bases lining up with TRBD2. Per germline, CDR1 SGHDT and CDR2 YYEEEE. The CDR3 is 17 residues long. After removal of 0 bases from V and 5 bases from J, the junction contained 11 bases not matched to a gene. Here the CDR3 reads CASSLGTSGPQGHEQYF. Here the CDR3 DNA reads TGTGCCAGCAGCTTGGGGACTAGCGGCCCCCAAGGCCACGAGCAGTACTTC.

The chain employs TRBV6-1 and TRBJ2-3; D is uncertain. Between the trimmed V and J ends, which lost 1 base and 0 bases, there was a span of 8 bases. Germline V gene lookup returns CDR1 MNHNS and CDR2 SASEGT. The CDR3 is 15 residues long. CDR3 sequence: CASSEGYSSTDTQYF. CDR3 coding DNA: TGTGCCAGCAGTGAAGGTTATTCTAGCACAGATACGCAGTATTTT.

The chain couples TRBV12-2 to TRBJ1-3. TRBV12-2 counts as a pseudogene. The CDR3 has 14 amino acids. Here the CDR3 reads CASRLIWLRNTIYF. The CDR3 DNA follows: TGTGCAAGTCGCTTAATCTGGTTGCGGAACACCATATATTTT.